This TCR beta chain was recorded in a study of preoperative IRX-2 immunotherapy in early breast cancer. Assay: immunoSEQ multiplex PCR; the TCRdb copy retains only in-frame clones and omits some. The data contain about 23,000 clones, approximately 95% of them seen just once; the ten biggest clones take up 15% to 20%. This CDR3 is built from 13 residues. The V gene's germline CDR1 is SGHTA and CDR2 FQGNSA. V dropped 3 bases and J dropped 6 bases, with 11 bases sitting between them. Stated treatment: preoperative locoregional IRX-2 cytokine immunotherapy. This phase Ib study tested locoregional IRX-2 cytokine immunotherapy given before surgery.

This chain joins TRBV7-2 and TRBJ1-1; no reliable D call. The sequenced sample was tumor tissue, obtained after IRX-2 immunotherapy. This sequence was found in a human donor with breast cancer. The CDR3 protein is CASSLGPAAEAFF. The CDR3 coding sequence is TGTGCCAGCAGCTTGGGCCCGGCGGCTGAAGCTTTCTTT.